A single sample is the source of the 9 T cell receptor beta chains below, sequenced in a study of cytomegalovirus exposure and HLA in healthy donors. The PCR used 60 Vbeta and 13 Jbeta primers. Sequencing was performed with immunoSEQ multiplex PCR; in TCRdb, only in-frame clones are kept and a portion is missing. The data contain around 94,000 clones, roughly three quarters of them singletons. The sequenced material came from PBMCs. These receptors came from a male donor in good health and CMV-seropositive.

V and J are TRBV7-9 and TRBJ2-5; TRBD1 matches at 8 bases. The end of the DNA fits TRBJ2-7 better, so the J call may be wrong. The CDR3 sequence is 17 residues long. Germline V gene data show CDR1 as SEHNR and CDR2 as FQNEAQ (reference sequence). The CDR3 spells CASSPTGAARSSYEQYF. The CDR3 DNA follows: TGTGCCAGCAGCCCGACAGGGGCCGCGAGGAGCTCCTACGAGCAGTACTTC.

The V gene is TRBV6-5, the J gene TRBJ1-1; no definite D call. Trimming cost V 8 bases and J 5 bases, with 21 bases left between them. There are 15 residues in the CDR3. Germline-derived CDR1 and CDR2 are MNHEY and SVGAGI. The CDR3 coding sequence is TGTGCCAGCCGTATTTATGGAGGCGAAATTACTGAAGCTTTCTTT. It translates to CASRIYGGEITEAFF.

The V and J genes are TRBV6-1 and TRBJ2-5; 7 nucleotides agree with TRBD1. There are 15 residues in the CDR3. From germline, CDR1 is MNHNS and CDR2 SASEGT. The V segment lost 1 base and the J segment 1 base; nucleotides outside the gene matches: 3. CDR3: CASSEGAGGQETQYF. For the CDR3, the DNA is TGTGCCAGCAGTGAAGGGGCAGGGGGCCAAGAGACCCAGTACTTC.

The chain uses TRBV6-5 and TRBJ2-7, with 11 bases lining up with TRBD2. CDR3 length equals 15 residues. V lost 2 bases to trimming and J lost 3 bases; unmatched junction nucleotides: 3. CDR1 and CDR2 from the germline V gene are MNHEY and SVGAGI. The CDR3 reads CASSYGLAGGYEQYF. In DNA form, the CDR3 reads TGTGCCAGCAGTTACGGTCTAGCGGGAGGCTACGAGCAGTACTTC.

The genes are TRBV7-2 and TRBJ2-1, with D tentatively TRBD1 (6 bases). Per the germline V gene, CDR1 is SGHTA and CDR2 is FQGNSA. V gave up 5 bases and J gave up 4 bases, with 9 bases separating them. The CDR3 consists of 13 residues. The CDR3 nucleotides read TGTGCCAGCAGCACTGGACAGTACAATGAGCAGTTCTTC. Encoded protein: CASSTGQYNEQFF.

The chain uses TRBV5-6 and TRBJ1-3; 7 bases are shared with TRBD1. The V gene end was trimmed by 2 bases and the J gene end by 4 bases; junction bases not matched to a gene: 12. The germline V gene has CDR1 SGHDT and CDR2 YYEEEE. CDR3 length: 17 residues. CDR3 in DNA: TGTGCCAGCAGCTTCGGGACAGTCCTTCTAGGGGGAAACACCATATATTTT. This translates into CASSFGTVLLGGNTIYF.

The rearrangement joins TRBV4-1 to TRBJ1-1; D perhaps matches TRBD1 (6 bases). Germline values: CDR1 MGHRA, CDR2 YSYEKL. The CDR3 has 16 amino acids. V shed 0 bases and J shed 1 base, with 12 bases lying between them. The CDR3 DNA sequence: TGCGCCAGCAGCCAAGAAGTTGGACAGCCGAACACTGAAGCTTTCTTT. It is translated as CASSQEVGQPNTEAFF.

The J gene is TRBJ1-2, the V gene TRBV19; the D gene is possibly TRBD1 (6 bases). V was trimmed by 2 bases and J by 3 bases, leaving 13 bases between them. The CDR3 length is 15 residues. CDR1 and CDR2 (germline): LNHDA, SQIVND (reference sequence). The CDR3 nucleotides are TGTGCCAGTAGTATACAGATCAACAGGGACTATGGCTACACCTTC. Amino acid sequence: CASSIQINRDYGYTF. The whole variable domain, filled in from reference TRBV19 and TRBJ1-2, reads DGGITQSPKYLFRKEGQNVTLSCEQNLNHDAMYWYRQDPGQGLRLIYYSQIVNDFQKGDIAEGYSVSREKKESFPLTVTSAQKNPTAFYLCASSIQINRDYGYTFGSGTRLTVV.

The chain combines TRBV18 with TRBJ1-2, with D uncertain. Germline CDR1 reads KGHSH; CDR2 reads LQKENI. V dropped 2 bases and J dropped 3 bases, with 13 bases sitting between them. CDR3 length equals 15 residues. The CDR3 loop is CASSPAATDYYGYTF. The CDR3 DNA sequence: TGTGCCAGCTCACCAGCCGCGACGGACTACTATGGCTACACCTTC.